This T cell receptor beta chain was obtained from a study of cytomegalovirus exposure and HLA in healthy donors. Points on this clone: Its antigen remains unknown.

A multiplex PCR was run with 60 Vbeta primers and 13 Jbeta primers. Profiling relied on immunoSEQ multiplex PCR, and the TCRdb table lists in-frame clones only, not all of them. The table includes about 180,000 clones, 82% detected once. There are 13 residues in the CDR3. V was pared by 4 bases and J by 3 bases, with 3 bases of the junction left unmatched. CDR1 is SGHTA and CDR2 is FQGNSA in the germline V gene. Study-wide findings and caveats: Highly shared variants forming one cluster were likely a sequencing artifact. When analyzed later, the rates of TCR association showed variation by HLA locus, with DRB1 the most and HLA-C the fewest. Among TCR beta chains, those listed as cytomegalovirus-associated numbered 164. Rare TCR sequences predominated, though certain public TCRs were found in many donors.

The sequencing sample was made of PBMCs. The receptor's source is a man in his forties in good health and CMV-seronegative. The V call is TRBV7-2, the J call TRBJ2-7; 7 positions match TRBD1. The CDR3 protein is CASSSDRVYEQYF. CDR3 bases: TGTGCCAGCAGCTCCGACAGGGTCTACGAGCAGTACTTC.